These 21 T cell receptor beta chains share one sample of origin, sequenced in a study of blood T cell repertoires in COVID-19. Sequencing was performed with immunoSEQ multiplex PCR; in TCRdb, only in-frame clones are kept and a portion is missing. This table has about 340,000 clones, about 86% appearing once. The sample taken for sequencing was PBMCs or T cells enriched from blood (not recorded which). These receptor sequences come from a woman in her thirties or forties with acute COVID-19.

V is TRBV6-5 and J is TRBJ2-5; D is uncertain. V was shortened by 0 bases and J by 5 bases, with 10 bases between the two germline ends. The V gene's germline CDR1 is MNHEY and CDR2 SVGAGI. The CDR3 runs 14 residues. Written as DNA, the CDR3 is TGTGCCAGCAGTTACTCTAGCTTCTCGGAGACCCAGTACTTC. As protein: CASSYSSFSETQYF.

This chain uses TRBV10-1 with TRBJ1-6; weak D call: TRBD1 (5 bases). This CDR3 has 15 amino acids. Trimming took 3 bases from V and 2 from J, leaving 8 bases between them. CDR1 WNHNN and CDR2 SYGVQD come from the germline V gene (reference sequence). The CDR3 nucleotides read TGCGCCAGCAGTGAACCAGGGACCTATAATTCACCCCTCCACTTT. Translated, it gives CASSEPGTYNSPLHF.

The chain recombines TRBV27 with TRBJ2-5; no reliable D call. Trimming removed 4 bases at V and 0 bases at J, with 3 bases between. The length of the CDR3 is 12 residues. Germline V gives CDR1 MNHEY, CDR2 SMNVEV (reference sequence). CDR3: CASSSYQETQYF. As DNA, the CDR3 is TGTGCCAGCAGTTCGTACCAAGAGACCCAGTACTTC.

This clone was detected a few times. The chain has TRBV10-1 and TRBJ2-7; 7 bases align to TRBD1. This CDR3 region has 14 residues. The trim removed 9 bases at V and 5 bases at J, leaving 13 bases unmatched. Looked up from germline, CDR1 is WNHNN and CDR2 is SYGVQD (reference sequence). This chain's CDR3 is CARELGDRVHEQYF. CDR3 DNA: TGCGCCAGGGAACTGGGGGACAGAGTCCACGAGCAGTACTTC.

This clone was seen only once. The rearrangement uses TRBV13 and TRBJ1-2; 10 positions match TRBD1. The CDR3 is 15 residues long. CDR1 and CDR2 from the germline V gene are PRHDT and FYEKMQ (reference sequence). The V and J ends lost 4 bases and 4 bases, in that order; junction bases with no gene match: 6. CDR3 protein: CASSSPGQGFYGYTF. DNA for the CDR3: TGTGCCAGCAGCTCTCCGGGACAGGGGTTCTATGGCTACACCTTC. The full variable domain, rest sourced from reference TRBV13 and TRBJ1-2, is AAGVIQSPRHLIKEKRETATLKCYPIPRHDTVYWYQQGPGQDPQFLISFYEKMQSDKGSIPDRFSAQQFSDYHSELNMSSLELGDSALYFCASSSPGQGFYGYTFGSGTRLTVV.

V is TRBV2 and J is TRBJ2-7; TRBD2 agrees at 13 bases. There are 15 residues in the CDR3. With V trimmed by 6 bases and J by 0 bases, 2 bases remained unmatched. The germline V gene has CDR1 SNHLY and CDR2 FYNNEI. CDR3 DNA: TGTGCCAGCAGGGGACTAGCGGGGACCTCCTACGAGCAGTACTTC. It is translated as CASRGLAGTSYEQYF.

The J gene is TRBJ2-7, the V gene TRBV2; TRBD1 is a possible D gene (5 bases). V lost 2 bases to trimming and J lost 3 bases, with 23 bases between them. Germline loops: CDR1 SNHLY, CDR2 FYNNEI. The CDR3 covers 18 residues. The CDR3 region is CASSEMPPTSGNRYEQYF. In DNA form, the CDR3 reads TGTGCCAGCAGTGAAATGCCCCCGACCTCAGGGAACCGCTACGAGCAGTACTTC.

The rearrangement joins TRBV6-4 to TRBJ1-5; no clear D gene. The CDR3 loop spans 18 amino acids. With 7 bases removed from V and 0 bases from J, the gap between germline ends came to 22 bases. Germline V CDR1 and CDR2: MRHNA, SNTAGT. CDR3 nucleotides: TGTGCCAGCATCACGAACTCGACACCCTCTTATAGCAATCAGCCCCAGCATTTT. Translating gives CASITNSTPSYSNQPQHF.

The CDR3 loop reads CASSLVSGTRTGELFF. DNA of the CDR3: TGTGCCAGCAGCTTGGTCTCAGGGACAAGGACCGGGGAGCTGTTTTTT. V and J are TRBV5-5 and TRBJ2-2; D perhaps matches TRBD1 (6 bases). V shed 0 bases and J shed 5 bases, with 14 bases lying between them. Looked up from germline, CDR1 is SGHKS and CDR2 is YYEKEE (reference sequence). The CDR3 totals 16 residues.

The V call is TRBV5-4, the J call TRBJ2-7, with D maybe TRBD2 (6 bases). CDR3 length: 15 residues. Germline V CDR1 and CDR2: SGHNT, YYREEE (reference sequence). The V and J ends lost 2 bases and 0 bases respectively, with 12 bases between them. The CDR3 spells CASSLGGGSSYEQYF. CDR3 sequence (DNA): TGTGCCAGCAGCTTAGGCGGAGGGAGCTCCTACGAGCAGTACTTC.

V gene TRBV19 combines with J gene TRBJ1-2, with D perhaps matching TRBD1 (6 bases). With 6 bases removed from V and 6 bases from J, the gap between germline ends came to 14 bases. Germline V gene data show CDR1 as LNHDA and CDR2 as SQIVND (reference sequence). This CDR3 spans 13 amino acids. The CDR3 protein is CASRQRGYDGYTF. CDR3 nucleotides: TGTGCCAGTAGGCAGAGGGGGTATGATGGCTACACCTTC.

The CDR3 DNA sequence: TGTGCCAGCAGTAAACAGGGGGCCCGGCAGCCCCAGCATTTT. Protein product: CASSKQGARQPQHF. V usage is TRBV27 and J usage is TRBJ1-5, with 9 bases identical to TRBD1. V shed 5 bases, J shed 7 bases, and the junction held 6 bases outside the gene matches. CDR1 is MNHEY, CDR2 SMNVEV, per germline (reference sequence). This CDR3 contains 14 residues.

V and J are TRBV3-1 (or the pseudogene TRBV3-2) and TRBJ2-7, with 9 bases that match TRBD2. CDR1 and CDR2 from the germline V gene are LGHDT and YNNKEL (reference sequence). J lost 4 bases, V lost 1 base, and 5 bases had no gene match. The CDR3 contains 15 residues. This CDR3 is CASSQVSGGYYEQYF. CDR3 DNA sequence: TGTGCCAGCAGCCAAGTAAGCGGGGGGTATTACGAGCAGTACTTC.

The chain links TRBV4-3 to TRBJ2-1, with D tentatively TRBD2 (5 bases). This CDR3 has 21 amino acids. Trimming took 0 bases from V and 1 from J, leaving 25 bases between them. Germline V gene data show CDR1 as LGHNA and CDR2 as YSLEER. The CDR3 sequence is CASSQDRSRAFRPGSYNEQFF. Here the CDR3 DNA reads TGCGCCAGCAGCCAAGATCGCTCGAGGGCGTTCCGGCCGGGGTCCTACAATGAGCAGTTCTTC.

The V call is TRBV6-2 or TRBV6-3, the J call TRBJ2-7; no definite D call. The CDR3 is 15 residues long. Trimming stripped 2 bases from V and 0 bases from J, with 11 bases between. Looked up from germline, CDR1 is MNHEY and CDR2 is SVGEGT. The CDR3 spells CASSYTVASSYEQYF. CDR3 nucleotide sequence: TGTGCCAGCAGTTACACCGTAGCCAGCTCCTACGAGCAGTACTTC.

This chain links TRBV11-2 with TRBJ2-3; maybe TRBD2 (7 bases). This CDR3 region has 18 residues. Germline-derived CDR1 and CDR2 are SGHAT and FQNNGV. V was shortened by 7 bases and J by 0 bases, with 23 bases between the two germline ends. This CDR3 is CASITWGGVDASTDTQYF. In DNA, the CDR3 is TGTGCCAGCATAACATGGGGGGGCGTGGATGCTAGCACAGATACGCAGTATTTT.

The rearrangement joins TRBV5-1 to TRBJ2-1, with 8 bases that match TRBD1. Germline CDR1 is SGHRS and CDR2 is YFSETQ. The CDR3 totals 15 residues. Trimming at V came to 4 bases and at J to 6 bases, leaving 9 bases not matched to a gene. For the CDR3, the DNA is TGCGCCAGCAGCCGAACAGGGGGTCAAATCAATGAGCAGTTCTTC. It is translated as CASSRTGGQINEQFF.

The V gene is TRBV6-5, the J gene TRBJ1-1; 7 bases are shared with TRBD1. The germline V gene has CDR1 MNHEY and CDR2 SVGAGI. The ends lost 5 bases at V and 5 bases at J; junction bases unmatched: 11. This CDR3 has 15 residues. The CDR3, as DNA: TGTGCCAGCAGTACAGGGGAAGGGTCGAGAACTGAAGCTTTCTTT. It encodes CASSTGEGSRTEAFF.

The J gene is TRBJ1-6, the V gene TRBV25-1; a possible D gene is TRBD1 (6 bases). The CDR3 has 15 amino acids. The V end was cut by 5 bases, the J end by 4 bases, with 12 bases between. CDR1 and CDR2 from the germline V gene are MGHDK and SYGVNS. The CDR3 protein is CASSRGGVYNSPLHF. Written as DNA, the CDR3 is TGTGCCAGCAGTCGGGGGGGCGTATATAATTCACCCCTCCACTTT.

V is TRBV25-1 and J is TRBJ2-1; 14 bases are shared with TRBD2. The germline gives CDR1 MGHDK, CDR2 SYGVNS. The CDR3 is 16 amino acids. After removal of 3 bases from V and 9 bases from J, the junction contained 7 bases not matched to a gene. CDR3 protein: CASSETSGRARGEQFF. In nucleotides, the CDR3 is TGTGCCAGCAGTGAGACTAGCGGGAGGGCCCGTGGTGAGCAGTTCTTC.

For the CDR3, the DNA is TGTGCCAGCAGTGACTTCACCGGGACAGATATAGATGGCTACACCTTC. Translated: CASSDFTGTDIDGYTF. The genes are TRBV5-4 and TRBJ1-2, with 7 bases identical to TRBD1. This CDR3 has 16 residues. Trimming removed 5 bases from V and 6 bases from J; junction bases left unmatched: 16. Germline V CDR1 and CDR2: SGHNT, YYREEE (reference sequence). Full variable domain (rest looked up from reference TRBV5-4 and TRBJ1-2): ETGVTQSPTHLIKTRGQQVTLRCSSQSGHNTVSWYQQALGQGPQFIFQYYREEENGRGNFPPRFSGLQFPNYSSELNVNALELDDSALYLCASSDFTGTDIDGYTFGSGTRLTVV.